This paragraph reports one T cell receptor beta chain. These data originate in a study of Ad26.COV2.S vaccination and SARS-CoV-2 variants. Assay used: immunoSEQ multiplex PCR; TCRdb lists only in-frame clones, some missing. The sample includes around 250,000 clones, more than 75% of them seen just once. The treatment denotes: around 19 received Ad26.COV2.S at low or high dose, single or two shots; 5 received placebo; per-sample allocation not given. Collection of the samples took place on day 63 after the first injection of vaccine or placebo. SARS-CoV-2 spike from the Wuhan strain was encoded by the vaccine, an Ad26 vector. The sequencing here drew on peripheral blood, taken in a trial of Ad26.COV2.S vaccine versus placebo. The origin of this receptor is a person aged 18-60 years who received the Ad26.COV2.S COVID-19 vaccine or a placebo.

The CDR3 DNA reads as TGTGCCAGCAGTTCCGGGACTAGCTTTTTTGGGACCCAGTACTTC. It encodes CASSSGTSFFGTQYF. The rearrangement links TRBV28 to TRBJ2-5; 9 positions agree with TRBD2. The CDR3 covers 15 residues. The trim removed 4 bases at V and 7 bases at J, leaving 10 bases unmatched. Germline values: CDR1 MDHEN, CDR2 SYDVKM.